These 18 T cell receptor beta chains were sequenced from one sample in a study of blood T cells in healthy people across ages. It was with a sample-barcoded 5' primer and a J-beta primer mix that a second PCR of roughly 7 to 12 cycles was run. MiXCR, run by TCRdb on the 5' RACE reads, gives a single entry per CDR3 protein. The sample holds 600,000 to 850,000 distinct CDR3 sequences; 40% to 45% are singletons and the top ten take less than 25%. Material for sequencing was blood. The receptors stem from a woman between 55 and 75 years old in good health.

This clonotype was observed a few times. The chain uses TRBV7-9 and TRBJ2-5; perhaps TRBD1 as D (7 bases). CDR3 length equals 13 residues. Trimming took off 8 bases at V and 1 base at J, with 11 bases between the two ends. Germline lookup yields CDR1 SEHNR and CDR2 FQNEAQ (reference sequence). The CDR3 DNA is TGTGCCAGCGGTCAGGGGGGCCAAGAGACCCAGTACTTC. It specifies CASGQGGQETQYF.

The rearrangement uses TRBV20-1 and TRBJ2-7; tentative D call: TRBD2 (6 bases). Trimming cost V 3 bases and J 3 bases, with 6 bases left between them. This CDR3 spans 11 amino acids. The germline CDR1 and CDR2 sequences are DFQATT and SNEGSKA (reference sequence). CDR3 coding DNA: TGCAGTGCTAGGGGGGGCTACGAGCAGTACTTC. Translation gives CSARGGYEQYF.

CDR3 sequence reads: CASPISRDRAFLCGYTF. The CDR3 region has the DNA TGTGCCAGCCCGATTAGCCGGGACAGGGCTTTTCTCTGTGGCTACACCTTC. This sequence joins TRBV21-1 and TRBJ1-2; the table's D call TRBD1 went unverified against the DNA. TRBV21-1 is a documented pseudogene. The CDR3 has 17 residues.

The chain is built from TRBV20-1 and TRBJ2-1; 12 bases align to TRBD2. The V gene end was trimmed by 5 bases and the J gene end by 9 bases; junction bases not matched to a gene: 8. Germline CDR1 is DFQATT and CDR2 is SNEGSKA (reference sequence). The CDR3 extends over 14 amino acids. CDR3 nucleotides: TGCAGTGCTCAAACTAGCGGGGGGAGCACTGAGCAGTTCTTC. It codes for CSAQTSGGSTEQFF.

Comment on this clonotype: This clone may be a read error of a much larger clone one base away. The gene calls are TRBV29-1 and TRBJ2-6; D unresolved. CDR1 and CDR2 from the germline V gene are SQVTM and ANQGSEA. V dropped 7 bases and J dropped 0 bases, with 4 bases sitting between them. The CDR3 consists of 12 residues. The chain's CDR3 is CSGGSGANVLTF. The CDR3 coding sequence is TGCAGCGGGGGCTCTGGGGCCAACGTCCTGACTTTC.

The rearrangement links TRBV5-6 to TRBJ1-1, with TRBD1 identical over 7 bases. The CDR3 is 13 amino acids. Germline V CDR1 and CDR2: SGHDT, YYEEEE. Losses at the gene ends were 6 bases for V and 7 bases for J; bases not matched to a gene: 9. The CDR3 bases are TGTGCCAGCATACTAACAGGGGCCGATGAAGCTTTCTTT. Its translation is CASILTGADEAFF. The full variable domain, in which reference TRBV5-6 and TRBJ1-1 provide the parts outside the CDR3, is DAGVTQSPTHLIKTRGQQVTLRCSPKSGHDTVSWYQQALGQGPQFIFQYYEEEERQRGNFPDRFSGHQFPNYSSELNVNALLLGDSALYLCASILTGADEAFFGQGTRLTVV.

This clonotype has only a few counts. The chain recombines TRBV9 with TRBJ2-4, with D perhaps TRBD1 or TRBD2 (5 bases each). The CDR3 is made up of 14 amino acids. Germline V gene sequence: CDR1 SGDLS, CDR2 YYNGEE. Trimming shortened V by 0 bases and J by 6 bases, and 10 bases separated the two germline ends. DNA for the CDR3: TGTGCCAGCAGCGTAGGGTCCGGGACAAACATTCAGTACTTC. This encodes CASSVGSGTNIQYF.

This clonotype was counted a few times. The rearrangement links TRBV15 to TRBJ2-1; TRBD1 matches 9 bases. V was pared by 0 bases and J by 7 bases, with 7 bases of the junction left unmatched. The CDR3 runs 16 residues. Germline V gene sequence: CDR1 LNHNV, CDR2 YYDKDF (reference sequence). Here the CDR3 reads CATSRDGGTGLNEQFF. The CDR3 nucleotides are TGTGCCACCAGCAGAGATGGGGGGACAGGGCTTAATGAGCAGTTCTTC.

The rearrangement uses TRBV20-1 and TRBJ2-2, with 9 bases matching TRBD2. Trimming at V came to 4 bases and at J to 5 bases, leaving 11 bases not matched to a gene. There are 16 residues in the CDR3. CDR1 and CDR2 (germline): DFQATT, SNEGSKA (reference sequence). The CDR3 here is CSAKSHSGGRTGELFF. The CDR3 DNA reads as TGCAGTGCTAAGAGCCACAGCGGGGGGCGTACCGGGGAGCTGTTTTTT.

This clonotype has just a few counts. The chain employs TRBV20-1 and TRBJ2-5; TRBD1 agrees at 8 bases. Per the germline V gene, CDR1 is DFQATT and CDR2 is SNEGSKA (reference sequence). The length of the CDR3 is 13 residues. The junction had 5 bases not matched to a gene; V was cut back by 5 bases and J by 3 bases. The DNA for the CDR3 is TGCAGTGCTCCGATGACAGGGGAAGAGACCCAGTACTTC. Its translation: CSAPMTGEETQYF.

This clonotype was found a few times. The chain links TRBV29-1 to TRBJ2-3, with D possibly matching TRBD2 (6 bases). V gave up 4 bases and J gave up 1 base, with 21 bases separating them. The germline gives CDR1 SQVTM, CDR2 ANQGSEA. The CDR3 sequence is 17 residues long. This chain's CDR3 is CSVGSSKWGVGTDTQYF. The CDR3 bases are TGCAGCGTTGGTTCCTCCAAGTGGGGGGTCGGCACAGATACGCAGTATTTT.

The J gene is TRBJ2-3, the V gene TRBV6-5, with 8 bases identical to TRBD1. Looked up from germline, CDR1 is MNHEY and CDR2 is SVGAGI. V shed 6 bases, J shed 2 bases, and the junction held 7 bases outside the gene matches. The CDR3 spans 15 residues. Here the CDR3 reads CASSRETGVTDTQYF. CDR3 in DNA: TGTGCCAGCAGCCGAGAGACAGGGGTCACAGATACGCAGTATTTT.

V usage is TRBV25-1 and J usage is TRBJ2-7; the D gene is possibly TRBD2 (6 bases). The CDR3 runs to 14 residues. Trimming cost V 9 bases and J 2 bases, with 17 bases left between them. Germline CDR1 reads MGHDK; CDR2 reads SYGVNS. The CDR3: CASRSGLLPYEQYF. The CDR3 coding sequence is TGTGCCAGTCGCAGCGGGTTGCTTCCCTACGAGCAGTACTTC.

This clonotype was found a few times. This chain uses TRBV24-1 with TRBJ2-1; possibly TRBD1 or TRBD2 for D (5 bases each). The V end lost 4 bases, the J end lost 7 bases, and 16 bases lay between the germline ends. The germline V gene encodes CDR1 KGHDR and CDR2 SFDVKD. This CDR3 has 15 residues. In DNA form, the CDR3 reads TGTGCCACCAGTGAACCCGGGACGGACTCAAATGAGCAGTTCTTC. The encoded protein is CATSEPGTDSNEQFF.

The CDR3 nucleotides read TGCAGTGCCAGACAGGGGCGGGGTGAAAAACTGTTTTTT. This codes for CSARQGRGEKLFF. This chain links TRBV20-1 with TRBJ1-4; 8 nucleotides match TRBD1. Germline CDR1 and CDR2: DFQATT and SNEGSKA (reference sequence). The CDR3 runs to 13 residues. Trimming took 6 bases from V and 7 from J; bases not matched to a gene: 7.

The chain links TRBV27 to TRBJ1-5, with D unresolved. Germline assignment: CDR1 MNHEY and CDR2 SMNVEV (reference sequence). The CDR3 extends over 14 amino acids. V was shortened by 10 bases and J by 3 bases, with 16 bases between the two germline ends. The chain's CDR3 is CATRSAGNNQPQHF. The CDR3 region has the DNA TGTGCCACCAGGTCGGCCGGCAACAATCAGCCCCAGCATTTT.

This clonotype showed up just a few times. The chain links TRBV7-9 to TRBJ1-2; a possible D gene is TRBD1 (5 bases). Trimming took 11 bases from V and 3 from J, leaving 16 bases between them. CDR1 SEHNR and CDR2 FQNEAQ come from the germline V gene (reference sequence). The CDR3 totals 13 residues. Here the CDR3 reads CAGAPDNYYGYTF. The DNA of the CDR3 is TGTGCCGGGGCCCCCGACAACTACTATGGCTACACCTTC. The full variable domain, rest sourced from reference TRBV7-9 and TRBJ1-2, is DTGVSQNPRHKITKRGQNVTFRCDPISEHNRLYWYRQTLGQGPEFLTYFQNEAQLEKSRLLSDRFSAERPKGSFSTLEIQRTEQGDSAMYLCAGAPDNYYGYTFGSGTRLTVV.

Only one count was recorded for this clonotype. The CDR3 sequence: CASSFKLQAGGVETQYV. DNA for the CDR3: TGTGCCAGCAGCTTTAAGTTACAAGCGGGAGGGGTAGAGACCCAGTACGTC. The chain has TRBV13 and TRBJ2-7; 10 bases match TRBD2. Germline V CDR1 and CDR2: PRHDT, FYEKMQ (reference sequence). This CDR3 contains 17 residues. V dropped 3 bases and J dropped 10; count of bases not matched to a gene: 18.